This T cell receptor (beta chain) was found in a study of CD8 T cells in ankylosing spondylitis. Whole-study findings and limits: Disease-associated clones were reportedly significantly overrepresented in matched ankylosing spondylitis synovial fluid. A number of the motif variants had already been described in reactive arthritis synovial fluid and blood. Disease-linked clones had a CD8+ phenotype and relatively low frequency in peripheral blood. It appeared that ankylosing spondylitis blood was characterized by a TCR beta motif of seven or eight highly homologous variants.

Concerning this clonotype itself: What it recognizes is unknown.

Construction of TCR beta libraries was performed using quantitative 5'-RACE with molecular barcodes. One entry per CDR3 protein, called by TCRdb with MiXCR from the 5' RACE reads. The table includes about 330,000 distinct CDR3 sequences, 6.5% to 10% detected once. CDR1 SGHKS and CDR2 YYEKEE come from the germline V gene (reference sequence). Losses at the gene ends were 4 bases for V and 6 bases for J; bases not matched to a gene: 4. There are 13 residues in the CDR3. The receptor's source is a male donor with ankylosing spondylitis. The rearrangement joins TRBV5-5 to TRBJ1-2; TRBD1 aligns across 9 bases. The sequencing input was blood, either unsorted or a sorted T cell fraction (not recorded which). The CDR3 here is CASSTQGANGYTF. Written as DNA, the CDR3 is TGTGCCAGCAGCACACAGGGGGCGAATGGCTACACCTTC. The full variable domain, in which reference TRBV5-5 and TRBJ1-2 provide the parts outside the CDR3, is DAGVTQSPTHLIKTRGQQVTLRCSPISGHKSVSWYQQVLGQGPQFIFQYYEKEERGRGNFPDRFSARQFPNYSSELNVNALLLGDSALYLCASSTQGANGYTFGSGTRLTVV.